The rows below give T cell receptor beta chains drawn from one sample of a study of CD8 T cells in Susac syndrome. TCRdb independently ran MiXCR on the immunoSEQ multiplex PCR reads; one entry per CDR3 protein. This sample yields some 120,000 distinct CDR3 sequences, of which 85% to 95% are seen a single time; approximately 0.12% belongs to the top ten. The sequencing input was CD8+ T cells from PBMCs. Receptors were obtained from a human donor in good health. Each CDR3 is given with its conserved first and last residue. D genes are given only for firm matches. Clone sizes are given selectively: once, few, many, or a class where the clone is expanded.

V,length,size,D,J,DNA,CDR3
TRBV19,15,-,-,TRBJ1-4,TGTGCCAGTAGTGCCTCTCCCCTCAAGGGCGAAAAACTGTTTTTT,CASSASPLKGEKLFF
TRBV6-5,15,-,-,TRBJ2-1,TGTGCCAGCAGTTACGGGACCCCCTCCTACAATGAGCAGTTCTTC,CASSYGTPSYNEQFF
TRBV20-1,14,-,-,TRBJ2-7,TGCAGTGCTTTCCCGGCCCAGGGGACCTACGAGCAGTACTTC,CSAFPAQGTYEQYF
TRBV2,15,-,TRBD1,TRBJ2-5,TGTGCCAGCAGTGAGGGAGACAGGGAGATAAAGACCCAGTACTTC,CASSEGDREIKTQYF
TRBV7-8,17,-,-,TRBJ2-6,TGTGCCAGCAGCTTAAGGGACATTGGCTCTGGGGCCAACGTCCTGACTTTC,CASSLRDIGSGANVLTF
TRBV20-1,14,once,TRBD1,TRBJ1-1,TGCAGTGCTCACCACTCCCAGGGGGCAACTGAAGCTTTCTTT,CSAHHSQGATEAFF
TRBV20-1,12,-,-,TRBJ1-1,TGCAGTGACTTCCGGGGGAACACTGAAGCTTTCTTT,CSDFRGNTEAFF
TRBV6-6,15,-,-,TRBJ2-7,TGTGCCAGCAGCTCGCCCCAGAGTGAAAACTACGAGCAGTACTTC,CASSSPQSENYEQYF
TRBV12-3/TRBV12-4,17,-,-,TRBJ1-1,TGTGCCAGCAGTTTCGTCCCAGGGCGCCGGATGAACACTGAAGCTTTCTTT,CASSFVPGRRMNTEAFF
TRBV9,18,-,TRBD1,TRBJ2-6,TGTGCCAGCAGCGGAGGCCCCCGGACAGGGGCCGGGGCCAACGTCCTGACTTTC,CASSGGPRTGAGANVLTF
TRBV12-3/TRBV12-4,13,-,-,TRBJ1-1,TGTGCCAGCAGTTTACCATACCCCACTGAAGCTTTCTTT,CASSLPYPTEAFF
TRBV6-5,20,once,-,TRBJ2-6,TGTGCCAGCAGTTCGTATGGGCTCGACAGGCCAGGGGCTGGGGCCAACGTCCTGACTTTC,CASSSYGLDRPGAGANVLTF
TRBV7-2,15,-,TRBD1,TRBJ1-1,TGTGCCAGCAGCCCCGGGACAGCTACCAACACTGAAGCTTTCTTT,CASSPGTATNTEAFF
TRBV7-6,17,-,TRBD2,TRBJ2-7,TGTGCCAGCAGCTTATCGGTTTCTAGCGGGAGTCGGAACGAGCAGTACTTC,CASSLSVSSGSRNEQYF
TRBV20-1,14,-,TRBD2,TRBJ2-1,TGCAGTGCTAGAGTAGGCCTAGCGGGTCATGAGCAGTTCTTC,CSARVGLAGHEQFF
TRBV5-1,13,-,TRBD1,TRBJ2-5,TGCGCCAGCAGCCAGGGGGCCCGGGAGACCCAGTACTTC,CASSQGARETQYF
TRBV10-3,13,-,-,TRBJ1-2,TGTGCCACCGATCCAACAGGGAACTATGGCTACACCTTC,CATDPTGNYGYTF